The 31 T cell receptor beta chains listed next were all sequenced from one sample in a study of vaccination effects on CD4 cells after COVID-19 (dated by TCRdb to between 2021 and 2024). Libraries were prepared through the immunoSEQ multiplex PCR assay. Entries here come from immuneACCESS through TCRdb and include only in-frame sequences with V and J called. Some clones fail to appear in such tables; in the studies checked, an unresolved V gene covers under half of the shortfall, and the cause of the remainder is unknown. This sample gives about 30,000 clones in total; more than 65% of them show up just once. The ten largest clones take up more than 14% of the sample. These TCRs' antigens remain unknown. The ViraFEST assay stimulated PBMC with viral peptide pools and then used TCR sequencing to identify antigen-specific CD4+ T cell clonotypes by expansion. After less than 13 days of culture, CD4+ T cells were isolated with the EasySep CD4+ T cell isolation kit. Each participant received two doses of an mRNA SARS-CoV-2 vaccine, either BNT162b2 or mRNA-1273.

The sample in question was CD4+ T cells from PBMCs cultured with HCoV-229E spike peptides, obtained after COVID-19 vaccination. The cell subset or site label, as the study defines it: HCoV-229E spike overlapping peptide pool stimulation. The receptor set was obtained from a human donor who received a COVID-19 vaccine.

Note on this clone: This same CDR3 is encoded by further DNA sequences in the sample. This chain links TRBV12-5 with TRBJ2-7; the D call may be TRBD1 or TRBD2 (6 bases each). Per germline, CDR1 LGHNT and CDR2 FRNRAP. With 4 bases removed from V and 4 bases from J, the gap between germline ends came to 35 bases. The CDR3 runs to 21 residues. CDR3 coding DNA: TGTGCTAGTGGTTCCAGTCGGAGGGTGAGGGACCCGAAGCCGGACAGATACGAGCAGTACTTC. Amino acids: CASGSSRRVRDPKPDRYEQYF.

This clone was counted only a few times. The chain is built from TRBV5-1 and TRBJ1-1; TRBD1 might be the D (6 bases). The V end lost 0 bases, the J end lost 1 base, and 10 bases lay between the germline ends. The CDR3 is 15 residues long. In germline, CDR1 is SGHRS, CDR2 YFSETQ. The CDR3 DNA reads TGCGCCAGCAGCTTGGAGGGGGGGTGGAACACTGAAGCTTTCTTT. Residues: CASSLEGGWNTEAFF. The complete variable domain, with remaining parts taken from reference TRBV5-1 and TRBJ1-1, reads KAGVTQTPRYLIKTRGQQVTLSCSPISGHRSVSWYQQTPGQGLQFLFEYFSETQRNKGNFPGRFSGRQFSNSRSEMNVSTLELGDSALYLCASSLEGGWNTEAFFGQGTRLTVV.

This clone was seen only a few times. V gene TRBV5-4 combines with J gene TRBJ1-1; no definite D call. This CDR3 region has 11 residues. CDR1 and CDR2 (germline): SGHNT, YYREEE (reference sequence). V dropped 5 bases and J dropped 2 bases, with 4 bases sitting between them. The CDR3: CASRLNTEAFF. Here the CDR3 DNA reads TGTGCCAGCAGATTAAACACTGAAGCTTTCTTT.

This clone was recorded a few times. This chain links TRBV15 with TRBJ2-4, with 12 bases lining up with TRBD2. CDR3 length equals 19 residues. CDR1 LNHNV and CDR2 YYDKDF come from the germline V gene (reference sequence). Losses at the gene ends were 0 bases for V and 1 base for J; bases not matched to a gene: 7. CDR3 bases: TGTGCCACCAGCAGAGATAGTACTAGCGGGAGGATCGCCAAAAACATTCAGTACTTC. Protein sequence: CATSRDSTSGRIAKNIQYF.

This clone was recorded once. The chain recombines TRBV20-1 with TRBJ1-6, with 9 bases that match TRBD1. Germline-derived CDR1 and CDR2 are DFQATT and SNEGSKA (reference sequence). The CDR3 is made up of 18 amino acids. The V segment lost 6 bases and the J segment 0 bases; nucleotides outside the gene matches: 12. Here the CDR3 DNA reads TGCAGTGCCAGTGCTTTGACAGGGGGAAGCTCCTATAATTCACCCCTCCACTTT. Amino acid sequence: CSASALTGGSSYNSPLHF.

The gene calls are TRBV4-1 and TRBJ2-7; D gene unclear. The germline V gene encodes CDR1 MGHRA and CDR2 YSYEKL. The V gene lost 0 bases and the J gene lost 7 bases, with 19 bases spanning the gap. CDR3 size: 16 residues. In DNA, the CDR3 is TGCGCCAGCAGCCAAGATGTCGTTGGCTTCCGTCGGGAGCAGTACTTC. It codes for CASSQDVVGFRREQYF.

This clone has just one count. The chain joins TRBV25-1 to TRBJ2-2; 11 bases are a match to TRBD2. Germline values: CDR1 MGHDK, CDR2 SYGVNS. The CDR3 consists of 16 residues. The V segment lost 7 bases and the J segment 0 bases; nucleotides outside the gene matches: 4. The CDR3 DNA sequence: TGTGCCAGCACCGGGACTAGCGGAGCGAACACCGGGGAGCTGTTTTTT. Encoded protein: CASTGTSGANTGELFF.

This rearrangement joins TRBV6-1 to TRBJ1-3; TRBD1 matches at 9 bases. The CDR3 has 15 amino acids. J gave up 3 bases and V 0 bases, and 0 bases lay outside the gene matches. Germline lookup yields CDR1 MNHNS and CDR2 SASEGT. The CDR3 loop is CASSEATGGGNTIYF. DNA for the CDR3: TGTGCCAGCAGTGAAGCGACAGGGGGTGGAAACACCATATATTTT.

V and J are TRBV11-2 and TRBJ1-5; 7 bases match TRBD1. The CDR3 extends over 14 amino acids. Germline lookup yields CDR1 SGHAT and CDR2 FQNNGV. The V segment lost 5 bases and the J segment 3 bases; nucleotides outside the gene matches: 4. The CDR3: CASSPGQNNQPQHF. CDR3 nucleotides: TGTGCCAGCAGCCCGGGACAGAACAATCAGCCCCAGCATTTT. The variable domain in full, with the rest retrieved from reference TRBV11-2 and TRBJ1-5, is EAGVAQSPRYKIIEKRQSVAFWCNPISGHATLYWYQQILGQGPKLLIQFQNNGVVDDSQLPKDRFSAERLKGVDSTLKIQPAKLEDSAVYLCASSPGQNNQPQHFGDGTRLSIL.

The genes are TRBV7-6 and TRBJ1-2; TRBD1 aligns across 10 bases. V shed 1 base, J shed 3 bases, and the junction held 5 bases outside the gene matches. The CDR3 sequence is 16 residues long. CDR1 is SGHVS and CDR2 is FNYEAQ in the germline V gene. The CDR3 protein is CASSLVPGQGHYGYTF. For the CDR3, the DNA is TGTGCCAGCAGCTTAGTACCGGGACAGGGGCACTATGGCTACACCTTC.

The chain employs TRBV3-1 (or the pseudogene TRBV3-2) and TRBJ2-1, with 14 bases that match TRBD2. J lost 0 bases, V lost 8 bases, and 9 bases had no gene match. The CDR3 spans 18 residues. Germline V CDR1 and CDR2: LGHDT, YNNKEL (reference sequence). Here the CDR3 DNA reads TGTGCCAGCGGGACGGGACTAGCGGGAGATTTCTCCTACAATGAGCAGTTCTTC. It yields the protein CASGTGLAGDFSYNEQFF.

This clone was seen more than once but under ten times. The V gene is TRBV7-9, the J gene TRBJ1-5; D is unclear. This CDR3 is built from 14 residues. Germline-derived CDR1 and CDR2 are SEHNR and FQNEAQ (reference sequence). Between the trimmed V and J ends, which lost 5 bases and 4 bases, there was a span of 12 bases. The CDR3 DNA follows: TGTGCCAGCAGCCGACTCAATATAAATCAGCCCCAGCATTTT. Amino acid sequence: CASSRLNINQPQHF.

This clone has just one count. CDR3: CASSEAPLIYEQYF. For the CDR3, the DNA is TGTGCCAGCAGTGAAGCGCCTTTAATCTACGAGCAGTACTTC. V and J are TRBV6-1 and TRBJ2-7; D is ambiguous. The CDR3 length is 14 residues. Germline V gene lookup returns CDR1 MNHNS and CDR2 SASEGT. V lost 0 bases, J lost 3 bases, and 9 bases lay in between.

The chain uses TRBV7-2 and TRBJ2-3, with D tentatively TRBD2 (6 bases). Trimming took 4 bases from V and 10 from J, leaving 18 bases between them. This CDR3 is built from 14 residues. The germline V gene encodes CDR1 SGHTA and CDR2 FQGNSA. The CDR3 DNA is TGTGCCAGCAGCTCCATGACTAGTATGGCTCCGCAGTATTTT. It specifies CASSSMTSMAPQYF.

J is TRBJ2-7 and V is TRBV7-2, with D perhaps matching TRBD2 (6 bases). The germline V gene encodes CDR1 SGHTA and CDR2 FQGNSA. Trimming took 0 bases from V and 4 from J, leaving 13 bases between them. The CDR3 is 15 amino acids. For the CDR3, the DNA is TGTGCCAGCAGCTTAGCTGGGGGGTCCGCGTACGAGCAGTACTTC. Translation: CASSLAGGSAYEQYF. Full variable domain (missing parts from reference TRBV7-2 and TRBJ2-7): GAGVSQSPSNKVTEKGKDVELRCDPISGHTALYWYRQSLGQGLEFLIYFQGNSAPDKSGLPSDRFSAERTGGSVSTLTIQRTQQEDSAVYLCASSLAGGSAYEQYFGPGTRLTVT.

The V gene is TRBV27, the J gene TRBJ2-7; maybe TRBD2 (5 bases). The V and J ends lost 4 bases and 3 bases respectively, with 16 bases between them. Germline assignment: CDR1 MNHEY and CDR2 SMNVEV (reference sequence). CDR3 length: 15 residues. CDR3 nucleotide sequence: TGTGCCAGCAGTTCATTAGGGCCCGGGGACTACGAGCAGTACTTC. It is translated as CASSSLGPGDYEQYF.

The rearrangement uses TRBV25-1 and TRBJ1-6; 8 nucleotides align to TRBD1. The length of the CDR3 is 16 residues. CDR1 MGHDK and CDR2 SYGVNS come from the germline V gene. The V gene end was trimmed by 3 bases and the J gene end by 10 bases; junction bases not matched to a gene: 11. CDR3 protein: CASSDHGGQDESPLHF. Here the CDR3 DNA reads TGTGCCAGCAGTGACCACGGGGGACAGGACGAATCACCCCTCCACTTT. The full variable domain, completed using reference TRBV25-1 and TRBJ1-6, is EADIYQTPRYLVIGTGKKITLECSQTMGHDKMYWYQQDPGMELHLIHYSYGVNSTEKGDLSSESTVSRIRTEHFPLTLESARPSHTSQYLCASSDHGGQDESPLHFGNGTRLTVT.

The chain links TRBV12-5 to TRBJ2-5, with D perhaps TRBD1 (6 bases). There are 16 residues in the CDR3. The germline CDR1 and CDR2 sequences are LGHNT and FRNRAP. V dropped 0 bases and J dropped 0 bases, with 11 bases sitting between them. The CDR3 DNA follows: TGTGCTAGTGGTTTGGTATTAGGACAGTACCAAGAGACCCAGTACTTC. This codes for CASGLVLGQYQETQYF.

The genes are TRBV30 and TRBJ1-5; D possibly corresponds to TRBD1 (5 bases). V gave up 2 bases and J gave up 2 bases, with 7 bases separating them. The CDR3 contains 13 residues. Germline V gene sequence: CDR1 GTSNPN, CDR2 SVGIG (reference sequence). The CDR3 reads CAWSLQGNQPQHF. The DNA of the CDR3 is TGTGCCTGGAGTTTACAGGGCAATCAGCCCCAGCATTTT. The full variable domain, with the rest looked up from reference TRBV30 and TRBJ1-5, is SQTIHQWPATLVQPVGSPLSLECTVEGTSNPNLYWYRQAAGRGLQLLFYSVGIGQISSEVPQNLSASRPQDRQFILSSKKLLLSDSGFYLCAWSLQGNQPQHFGDGTRLSIL.

The gene calls are TRBV7-2 and TRBJ2-5, with a tentative D call TRBD2 (5 bases). V dropped 0 bases and J dropped 2 bases, with 10 bases sitting between them. The CDR3 spans 15 residues. Germline V gene lookup returns CDR1 SGHTA and CDR2 FQGNSA. The DNA of the CDR3 is TGTGCCAGCAGCTTAGCGGCGACGGGGCAAGAGACCCAGTACTTC. This translates into CASSLAATGQETQYF.

This rearrangement joins TRBV6-5 to TRBJ1-4; 8 nucleotides agree with TRBD1. Looked up from germline, CDR1 is MNHEY and CDR2 is SVGAGI. The CDR3 runs to 14 residues. With V trimmed by 6 bases and J by 6 bases, 6 bases remained unmatched. The CDR3 region is CASRPGTGYEKLFF. CDR3 coding DNA: TGTGCCAGCAGGCCCGGGACAGGCTATGAAAAACTGTTTTTT.

The gene calls are TRBV19 and TRBJ2-3; 8 bases fit TRBD2. V trimming: 10 bases; J trimming: 2 bases; junction bases outside the gene matches: 8. Germline V gene lookup returns CDR1 LNHDA and CDR2 SQIVND (reference sequence). The CDR3 covers 14 residues. The chain's CDR3 is CATGSAGVTDTQYF. The CDR3 bases are TGTGCCACCGGGTCAGCGGGAGTCACAGATACGCAGTATTTT.

This chain joins TRBV6-5 and TRBJ2-5; D remains ambiguous. V lost 6 bases to trimming and J lost 2 bases, with 16 bases between them. CDR3 length equals 15 residues. The V gene's germline CDR1 is MNHEY and CDR2 SVGAGI. This chain's CDR3 is CASRSPRLRQETQYF. The CDR3 nucleotides read TGTGCCAGCAGGAGTCCCCGTTTGAGGCAAGAGACCCAGTACTTC.

The chain recombines TRBV7-2 with TRBJ2-7; D is possibly TRBD2 (5 bases). The V end was cut by 5 bases, the J end by 3 bases, with 14 bases between. Germline loops: CDR1 SGHTA, CDR2 FQGNSA. This CDR3 contains 14 residues. CDR3 region: CASSPNGGNYEQYF. DNA of the CDR3: TGTGCCAGCAGCCCCAACGGAGGAAACTACGAGCAGTACTTC.

The rearrangement links TRBV5-1 to TRBJ1-1, with D unresolved. CDR3 size: 14 residues. Looked up from germline, CDR1 is SGHRS and CDR2 is YFSETQ. The ends were cut back, 2 bases at V and 5 bases at J, with 13 bases in the middle. In DNA, the CDR3 is TGCGCCAGCAGCTTTTTAGGAGAACGAACTGAAGCTTTCTTT. It yields the protein CASSFLGERTEAFF.

The chain recombines TRBV6-4 with TRBJ1-1; D unresolved. Trimming took 5 bases from V and 4 from J, leaving 14 bases between them. The germline V gene has CDR1 MRHNA and CDR2 SNTAGT. This CDR3 has 14 residues. CDR3 coding DNA: TGTGCCAGCAGTTCTGCCCCAGGTACCACTGAAGCTTTCTTT. Amino acids: CASSSAPGTTEAFF.

The chain combines TRBV5-1 with TRBJ2-3; 9 bases match TRBD1. The CDR3 runs to 14 residues. Germline CDR1 SGHRS, CDR2 YFSETQ. V was clipped by 3 bases and J by 6 bases; unmatched bases: 5. The CDR3 DNA sequence: TGCGCCAGCAGCTCGGGACAGGGTTTCGATACGCAGTATTTT. This sequence encodes CASSSGQGFDTQYF. The whole variable domain, filled in from reference TRBV5-1 and TRBJ2-3, reads KAGVTQTPRYLIKTRGQQVTLSCSPISGHRSVSWYQQTPGQGLQFLFEYFSETQRNKGNFPGRFSGRQFSNSRSEMNVSTLELGDSALYLCASSSGQGFDTQYFGPGTRLTVL.

Notes on this clone: The same CDR3 arises from other DNA sequences in this sample as well. J is TRBJ1-1 and V is TRBV10-3, with TRBD1 identical over 7 bases. Germline V gene sequence: CDR1 ENHRY, CDR2 SYGVKD. CDR3 length equals 15 residues. The J segment lost 0 bases and the V segment lost 0 bases, leaving 1 base of the junction unmatched. CDR3: CAISESGTVNTEAFF. CDR3 DNA sequence: TGTGCCATCAGTGAGTCTGGGACAGTGAACACTGAAGCTTTCTTT.

J is TRBJ1-5 and V is TRBV6-6; no firm D call. With 3 bases removed from V and 0 bases from J, the gap between germline ends came to 6 bases. Germline CDR1 and CDR2: MNHNY and SVGAGI (reference sequence). This CDR3 contains 14 residues. CDR3 loop: CASSYSNSNQPQHF. Written as DNA, the CDR3 is TGTGCCAGCAGTTATAGTAATAGCAATCAGCCCCAGCATTTT.

CDR3: CASSVDMLLTEAFF. CDR3 DNA: TGTGCCAGTAGTGTTGACATGCTTTTAACTGAAGCTTTCTTT. The chain couples TRBV19 to TRBJ1-1, with D hard to call. V gave up 5 bases and J gave up 5 bases, with 15 bases separating them. The CDR3 extends over 14 amino acids. CDR1 is LNHDA, CDR2 SQIVND, per germline (reference sequence).

This sequence joins TRBV5-1 and TRBJ1-1, with 10 bases identical to TRBD1. J lost 1 base, V lost 1 base, and 7 bases had no gene match. The CDR3 totals 17 residues. CDR1 is SGHRS, CDR2 YFSETQ, per germline. The CDR3 DNA follows: TGCGCCAGCAGCTTGAAAGGACAGGGGGTGACGAACACTGAAGCTTTCTTT. It codes for CASSLKGQGVTNTEAFF.